These 30 T cell receptor beta chains came from one sample sequenced in a study of blood T cell repertoires in COVID-19. Clones were sequenced by immunoSEQ multiplex PCR, and TCRdb holds only the in-frame ones, with some missing. The data contain some 100,000 clones, roughly nine tenths of them singletons. Sequencing was performed on peripheral blood. These receptors originate from a man aged 65-85 years who had recovered from COVID-19.

This sequence joins TRBV12-5 and TRBJ1-1; D not resolved. V gave up 7 bases and J gave up 11 bases, with 11 bases separating them. The CDR3 has 10 amino acids. Germline loops: CDR1 LGHNT, CDR2 FRNRAP. CDR3 sequence (DNA): TGTGCTAGTGTGACGGGTCTGGCTTTCTTT. Translated: CASVTGLAFF. The whole variable domain, filled in from reference TRBV12-5 and TRBJ1-1, reads DARVTQTPRHKVTEMGQEVTMRCQPILGHNTVFWYRQTMMQGLELLAYFRNRAPLDDSGMPKDRFSAEMPDATLATLKIQPSEPRDSAVYFCASVTGLAFFGQGTRLTVV.

DNA for the CDR3: TGTGCCAGCAGCTTAAATGACAGGGGGAGATATGGCTACACCTTC. Translated, it gives CASSLNDRGRYGYTF. The genes are TRBV7-2 and TRBJ1-2, with TRBD1 matching over 9 bases. The V segment lost 2 bases and the J segment 5 bases; nucleotides outside the gene matches: 6. CDR3 length: 15 amino acids. Per the germline V gene, CDR1 is SGHTA and CDR2 is FQGNSA.

The chain recombines TRBV5-8 with TRBJ1-1; D not certain. From germline, CDR1 is SGHTS and CDR2 YDEGEE. This CDR3 region has 11 residues. V shed 2 bases and J shed 5 bases, with 4 bases lying between them. The CDR3 DNA is TGTGCCAGCAGCTTCTATACTGAAGCTTTCTTT. Protein: CASSFYTEAFF.

The DNA of the CDR3 is TGCGCCAGCAGCTTGGTCGGGAATAGCAATCAGCCCCAGCATTTT. It specifies CASSLVGNSNQPQHF. The chain carries TRBV5-1 and TRBJ1-5, with unresolved D. Germline values: CDR1 SGHRS, CDR2 YFSETQ. This CDR3 is 15 amino acids long. Trimming pared 0 bases from V and 0 bases from J, leaving 7 bases between.

This clone was detected only once. The rearrangement uses TRBV4-2 and TRBJ2-3; TRBD2 agrees at 14 bases. CDR1 LGHNA and CDR2 YNFKEQ come from the germline V gene. V shed 1 base and J 1 base; nucleotides not matched to a gene: 4. This CDR3 contains 18 residues. The CDR3 region has the DNA TGTGCCAGCAGCCAAGGACTAGCGGGAGGGCCGGGCACAGATACGCAGTATTTT. Protein sequence: CASSQGLAGGPGTDTQYF.

The chain joins TRBV7-2 to TRBJ2-3, with D perhaps TRBD2 (5 bases). V was clipped by 0 bases and J by 2 bases, with 6 bases between them. Germline lookup yields CDR1 SGHTA and CDR2 FQGNSA. This CDR3 has 14 residues. CDR3 DNA: TGTGCCAGCAGCTTAGCCGGGAACACAGATACGCAGTATTTT. Protein product: CASSLAGNTDTQYF.

In DNA form, the CDR3 reads TGTGCCACCAGTTCGACAGGGGAGGCAGATACGCAGTATTTT. The encoded protein is CATSSTGEADTQYF. This rearrangement joins TRBV24-1 to TRBJ2-3, with TRBD1 matching over 8 bases. Germline V gives CDR1 KGHDR, CDR2 SFDVKD. V was clipped by 6 bases and J by 4 bases; unmatched bases: 5. The CDR3 runs to 14 residues.

This chain links TRBV12-3 or TRBV12-4 with TRBJ1-2, with D hard to call. The CDR3 runs 11 residues. Between the trimmed V and J ends, which lost 4 bases and 5 bases, there was a span of 5 bases. Here the CDR3 reads CASSSKYGYTF. The CDR3 nucleotides are TGTGCCAGCAGTTCCAAATATGGCTACACCTTC.

In regard to this clone: This CDR3 is also generated by other DNA sequences in the sample. The V call is TRBV5-1, the J call TRBJ1-2, with D hard to call. Germline values: CDR1 SGHRS, CDR2 YFSETQ. The CDR3 has 13 amino acids. V was clipped by 1 base and J by 3 bases, with 7 bases between them. The CDR3 nucleotides read TGCGCCAGCAGCTTGCAGGCTTACTATGGCTACACCTTC. It specifies CASSLQAYYGYTF. Full variable domain (rest looked up from reference TRBV5-1 and TRBJ1-2): KAGVTQTPRYLIKTRGQQVTLSCSPISGHRSVSWYQQTPGQGLQFLFEYFSETQRNKGNFPGRFSGRQFSNSRSEMNVSTLELGDSALYLCASSLQAYYGYTFGSGTRLTVV.

The rearrangement joins TRBV28 to TRBJ1-6; D is uncertain. The V gene's germline CDR1 is MDHEN and CDR2 SYDVKM. This CDR3 is 16 amino acids long. V dropped 6 bases and J dropped 0 bases, with 12 bases sitting between them. The CDR3 DNA reads TGTGCCAGCAGCGCCCCTGTCAGCTCCTATAATTCACCCCTCCACTTT. This codes for CASSAPVSSYNSPLHF.

The chain carries TRBV6-5 and TRBJ1-2; tentative D call: TRBD1 (5 bases). Trimming removed 8 bases at V and 3 bases at J, with 16 bases between. The length of the CDR3 is 14 residues. Germline V gene data show CDR1 as MNHEY and CDR2 as SVGAGI. In DNA form, the CDR3 reads TGTGCCAGCCACCAGCAGGGATACGACTATGGCTACACCTTC. Its protein product is CASHQQGYDYGYTF.

The rearrangement uses TRBV15 and TRBJ2-6, with D uncertain. V was trimmed by 0 bases and J by 10 bases, leaving 10 bases between them. From germline, CDR1 is LNHNV and CDR2 YYDKDF (reference sequence). This CDR3 has 14 amino acids. CDR3 DNA: TGTGCCACCAGCAGAGATTCACAGTTAAACGTCCTGACTTTC. It codes for CATSRDSQLNVLTF. Full variable domain (missing parts from reference TRBV15 and TRBJ2-6): DAMVIQNPRYQVTQFGKPVTLSCSQTLNHNVMYWYQQKSSQAPKLLFHYYDKDFNNEADTPDNFQSRRPNTSFCFLDIRSPGLGDTAMYLCATSRDSQLNVLTFGAGSRLTVL.

The chain recombines TRBV15 with TRBJ1-3, with D possibly being TRBD1 (6 bases). The germline V gene encodes CDR1 LNHNV and CDR2 YYDKDF (reference sequence). The CDR3 contains 17 residues. V was clipped by 5 bases and J by 2 bases, with 19 bases between them. CDR3 loop: CATSGALTGSAGNTIYF. The CDR3 DNA reads TGTGCCACCAGCGGAGCACTGACAGGTTCGGCTGGAAACACCATATATTTT.

V and J are TRBV10-2 and TRBJ1-2; the D gene is possibly TRBD1 (6 bases). Germline CDR1 is WSHSY and CDR2 is SAAADI. This CDR3 region has 14 residues. Trimming removed 2 bases at V and 3 bases at J, with 10 bases between. CDR3 protein: CASSERGSDYGYTF. CDR3 nucleotide sequence: TGCGCCAGCAGTGAGAGGGGGTCCGACTATGGCTACACCTTC.

For the CDR3, the DNA is TGTGCCAGCAGCCCCCCCTCAGGGGAAAATCAGCCCCAGCATTTT. It specifies CASSPPSGENQPQHF. This rearrangement joins TRBV28 to TRBJ1-5, with a possible D match to TRBD1 (6 bases). V lost 6 bases and J 4 bases, leaving 16 bases between the germline ends. There are 15 residues in the CDR3. Germline CDR1 reads MDHEN; CDR2 reads SYDVKM.

The chain employs TRBV6-4 and TRBJ1-2; 8 nucleotides agree with TRBD1. The CDR3 has 15 residues. Germline V lookup: CDR1 MRHNA, CDR2 SNTAGT. The V gene end was trimmed by 4 bases and the J gene end by 2 bases; junction bases not matched to a gene: 6. Here the CDR3 DNA reads TGTGCCAGCAGTGGTGGGACAGGTGGAAACTATGGCTACACCTTC. Translation gives CASSGGTGGNYGYTF.

The chain joins TRBV28 to TRBJ2-1; 9 nucleotides match TRBD1. Germline CDR1 reads MDHEN; CDR2 reads SYDVKM. CDR3 size: 15 residues. Trimming took 6 bases from V and 15 from J; bases not matched to a gene: 18. The chain's CDR3 is CASRQPTGGTLPRFF. CDR3 DNA: TGTGCCAGCAGGCAGCCGACAGGGGGGACTCTCCCTAGGTTCTTC.

The V call is TRBV5-4, the J call TRBJ2-3, with TRBD2 matching over 9 bases. CDR1 SGHNT and CDR2 YYREEE come from the germline V gene (reference sequence). Trimming took 0 bases from V and 0 from J; bases not matched to a gene: 8. This CDR3 has 18 amino acids. CDR3 sequence reads: CASSLEASGDTSTDTQYF. Written as DNA, the CDR3 is TGTGCCAGCAGCTTGGAGGCTAGCGGGGATACTAGCACAGATACGCAGTATTTT.

On this clone itself: Other nucleotide sequences in the sample specify the same CDR3. The rearrangement joins TRBV5-1 to TRBJ2-7; D not resolved. The V end was cut by 1 base, the J end by 3 bases, with 8 bases between. The CDR3 covers 13 residues. Germline V gene sequence: CDR1 SGHRS, CDR2 YFSETQ. CDR3 region: CASSLTSYYEQYF. As DNA, the CDR3 is TGCGCCAGCAGCTTGACAAGTTACTACGAGCAGTACTTC.

The V call is TRBV10-3, the J call TRBJ2-3; 13 bases match TRBD2. The germline CDR1 and CDR2 sequences are ENHRY and SYGVKD. V lost 5 bases, J lost 6 bases, and 5 bases stayed unmatched. The CDR3 spans 15 residues. Here the CDR3 DNA reads TGTGCCATCAGTACTAGCGGGGGGGCCCCCGATACGCAGTATTTT. Translating it yields CAISTSGGAPDTQYF.

The CDR3 loop reads CAQGGPGTVGYTF. The DNA for the CDR3 is TGTGCTCAAGGAGGTCCGGGTACGGTCGGCTACACCTTC. V and J are TRBV6-5 and TRBJ1-2; D not resolved. The CDR3 consists of 13 residues. CDR1 MNHEY and CDR2 SVGAGI come from the germline V gene.

The gene calls are TRBV29-1 and TRBJ2-5; TRBD1 matches 7 bases. The CDR3 sequence is 14 residues long. V was clipped by 7 bases and J by 6 bases; unmatched bases: 14. Germline-derived CDR1 and CDR2 are SQVTM and ANQGSEA. CDR3 residues: CSGGPDRERQTQYF. CDR3 coding DNA: TGCAGCGGGGGTCCAGACAGGGAGCGTCAGACCCAGTACTTC. The entire variable domain, with the rest obtained from reference TRBV29-1 and TRBJ2-5, is as follows: SAVISQKPSRDICQRGTSLTIQCQVDSQVTMMFWYRQQPGQSLTLIATANQGSEATYESGFVIDKFPISRPNLTFSTLTVSNMSPEDSSIYLCSGGPDRERQTQYFGPGTRLLVL.

The chain links TRBV19 to TRBJ1-2; 9 bases line up with TRBD1. This CDR3 is built from 13 residues. J was trimmed by 8 bases and V by 6 bases; bases with no gene match: 7. Germline CDR1 and CDR2: LNHDA and SQIVND (reference sequence). The CDR3 region is CASSPGQGGGYTF. The CDR3 DNA reads TGTGCCAGTAGCCCGGGACAGGGTGGGGGCTACACCTTC.

This sequence joins TRBV28 and TRBJ2-4; TRBD2 matches 9 bases. J gave up 7 bases and V 2 bases, and 3 bases lay outside the gene matches. The V gene's germline CDR1 is MDHEN and CDR2 SYDVKM. The CDR3 runs to 14 residues. CDR3 coding DNA: TGTGCCAGCAGTTTAGCGGGAGGGGGGAACATTCAGTACTTC. Its protein product is CASSLAGGGNIQYF.

The rearrangement uses TRBV2 and TRBJ1-1, with D perhaps TRBD1 (6 bases). Trimming left V 10 bases short and J 0 bases short, with 12 bases between. This CDR3 has 13 amino acids. Germline V lookup: CDR1 SNHLY, CDR2 FYNNEI. The CDR3 loop is CATKRGLNTEAFF. The CDR3 DNA is TGTGCCACCAAAAGGGGGTTGAACACTGAAGCTTTCTTT.

The chain joins TRBV28 to TRBJ2-3; D ambiguous. The CDR3 extends over 13 amino acids. Germline V gene sequence: CDR1 MDHEN, CDR2 SYDVKM. Trimming shortened V by 2 bases and J by 10 bases, and 13 bases separated the two germline ends. DNA of the CDR3: TGTGCCAGCAGTTTAAGACTTTTGATTCCGCAGTATTTT. This encodes CASSLRLLIPQYF.

The chain carries TRBV6-5 and TRBJ2-1; 8 bases fit TRBD2. CDR1 MNHEY and CDR2 SVGAGI come from the germline V gene. This CDR3 has 15 amino acids. The V segment lost 0 bases and the J segment 4 bases; nucleotides outside the gene matches: 2. The DNA of the CDR3 is TGTGCCAGCAGTTACTCTAGCGGGGTATACAATGAGCAGTTCTTC. Translating gives CASSYSSGVYNEQFF.

V usage is TRBV5-6 and J usage is TRBJ2-6; D may be TRBD1 (6 bases). This CDR3 is 18 amino acids long. CDR1 and CDR2 from the germline V gene are SGHDT and YYEEEE. The ends were cut back, 3 bases at V and 0 bases at J, with 16 bases in the middle. CDR3 sequence reads: CASSSRQAHYSGANVLTF. The CDR3 coding sequence is TGTGCCAGCAGCTCCCGACAGGCCCATTACTCTGGGGCCAACGTCCTGACTTTC.

V gene TRBV30 combines with J gene TRBJ1-2; 8 bases align to TRBD1. Germline V gene sequence: CDR1 GTSNPN, CDR2 SVGIG (reference sequence). The CDR3 is 14 residues long. V shed 1 base and J 6 bases; nucleotides not matched to a gene: 7. CDR3 sequence: CAWSGGQGAHGYTF. CDR3 sequence (DNA): TGTGCCTGGAGTGGTGGCCAGGGGGCACATGGCTACACCTTC.

The gene calls are TRBV5-1 and TRBJ2-3; 13 nucleotides line up with TRBD2. With 0 bases clipped from V and 2 bases from J, the junction kept 3 bases outside the gene matches. The CDR3 loop spans 17 amino acids. CDR1 is SGHRS and CDR2 is YFSETQ in the germline V gene. CDR3 protein: CASSLGLAGGNTDTQYF. Here the CDR3 DNA reads TGCGCCAGCAGCTTGGGACTAGCGGGAGGTAACACAGATACGCAGTATTTT.